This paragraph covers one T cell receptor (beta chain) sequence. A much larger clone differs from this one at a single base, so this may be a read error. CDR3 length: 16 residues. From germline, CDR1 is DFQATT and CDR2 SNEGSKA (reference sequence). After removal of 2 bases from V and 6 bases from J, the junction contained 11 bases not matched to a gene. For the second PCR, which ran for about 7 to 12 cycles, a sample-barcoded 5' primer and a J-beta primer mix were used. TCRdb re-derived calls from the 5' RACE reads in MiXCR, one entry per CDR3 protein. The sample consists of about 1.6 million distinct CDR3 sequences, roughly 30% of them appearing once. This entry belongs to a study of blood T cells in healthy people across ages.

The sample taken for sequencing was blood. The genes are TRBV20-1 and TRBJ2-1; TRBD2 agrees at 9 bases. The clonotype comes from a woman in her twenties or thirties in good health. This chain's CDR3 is CSARSHDLAGFNEQFF. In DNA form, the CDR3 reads TGCAGTGCTAGATCACATGACCTAGCGGGATTCAATGAGCAGTTCTTC.